Sequencing of this T cell receptor beta chain was carried out in a study of CD8 T cells in Susac syndrome (dated by TCRdb to between 2019 and 2020). Broadly, across the study: Of the Susac syndrome patients who were sequenced, fewer than ten were in clinical remission while six had clinically active disease. Susac syndrome patients were therapy-naive, on corticosteroids (some also receiving IVIg), or on IVIg alone at blood withdrawal. Whether CD8+ T cell activation and differentiation in Susac syndrome was antigen driven was tested using repertoire sequencing. Clonality of the CD8+ T cell repertoire was compared between about a dozen healthy donors, about 14 Susac syndrome patients and roughly 16 multiple sclerosis patients.

About this clonotype itself: The target of this receptor is not known. No per-base quality is available; no much larger clone lies one base away.

From cysteine to phenylalanine, the CDR3 is 14 amino acids long. The kept DNA is CDR3 alone, 42 bases in frame from the first base. CDR1 and CDR2 are drawn from the germline V gene (reference sequence): MNHEY, SMNVEV. V was cut back by 0 bases and J by 5 bases, leaving a gap of 10 bases between them. Broader findings and caveats from the paper: Clonal expansion was observed in Susac syndrome CD8+ repertoires, with the highest expansion in CD8+ TEMRA cells and greater expansion in clinically active than in remitting patients. The number of individuals in the TCR sequencing and HLA analysis was recognized as being relatively small. Roughly 15 and five Susac-specific public clones were found in the total CD8+ and CD8+ TEMRA repertoires, respectively.

RNA was extracted using the RNeasy kit, and about 0.45 to 1 microgram was reverse transcribed with random hexamers. The immunoSEQ multiplex PCR assay, covering 54 Vbeta and 13 Jbeta segments, was used to amplify TCR beta CDR3 regions. Bias from PCR amplification was corrected by using a synthetic template baseline for primer optimization and for computational correction. The study's own analysis went as follows. Reads were assigned to V, D and J genes according to IMGT and analyzed in immunoSEQ Analyzer, with only productive sequences retained. To calculate clonality, Shannon entropy was normalized by log2 of the number of productive unique sequences and then subtracted from one. For each patient and control, public and private clones were evaluated among the 100 most prevalent clones. Susac-specific clones were defined as absent from healthy and MS cohorts, around 970 published viral clones and other ImmuneACCESS disease sequences. Starting from the raw public reads, TCRdb applied fastp trimming at Q25, assembled clones with MiXCR and retained in-frame beta chains. All rows with the same CDR3 protein become a single entry with the most common DNA and genes. In this record, the V and J calls reflect TCRdb's handling and not the investigators' own analysis. In this sample the table shows fewer than 150,000 distinct CDR3 sequences, 85% to 95% of which occur a single time. The ten most abundant clones make up around 0.2% of the sample.

Peripheral blood CD8+ and CD4+ T cells from healthy donors, Susac syndrome patients and multiple sclerosis patients were profiled using high-throughput TCR beta sequencing. The Susac syndrome patients fulfilled recently defined diagnostic criteria for either definite or probable disease. CD8+ TEMRA cells were enriched by FACS, while bulk CD8+ and CD4+ T cells were purified by magnetic negative isolation. Blood was collected in EDTA tubes and processed within 24 hours, with PBMCs isolated through density gradient centrifugation. PBMCs intended for TCR sequencing were frozen in liquid nitrogen and were later thawed in a 37 degrees C water bath. The sorted or isolated CD4+, CD8+ and CD8+ TEMRA cells reached a purity of at least 90%.

The source of this sequence is a human donor with Susac syndrome. The chain is assembled from TRBV27 and TRBJ2-5; the D gene identity is not certain. The source material was CD8+ T cells from PBMCs. The CDR3 region: CASSLSVLGETQYF. The nucleotide sequence is given as TGTGCCAGCAGTTTATCGGTCCTCGGCGAGACCCAGTACTTC.